This T cell receptor (beta chain) was profiled in a study of T cell changes during pregnancy in multiple sclerosis. TCRdb keeps only in-frame clones here, not all; method: immunoSEQ multiplex PCR. The sample lists 70,000 to 95,000 clones, about 92% occurring once. The CDR3 is 16 residues long. The germline V gene encodes CDR1 SGHRS and CDR2 YFSETQ. V lost 4 bases to trimming and J lost 4 bases; unmatched junction nucleotides: 11. This TCR was recovered from a female donor in good health, enrolled as a control in a pregnancy study. The material sequenced was peripheral blood, taken after pregnancy. J is TRBJ2-5 and V is TRBV5-1; 9 nucleotides match TRBD1. The CDR3 DNA sequence: TGCGCCAGCAGCCTCCGACACAGGGGGCAAGGAGAGACCCAGTACTTC. Translating gives CASSLRHRGQGETQYF.